This T cell receptor beta chain emerged from a study of patients and donors after allogeneic stem cell transplantation (TCRdb year 2020). The receptor library was made with RT-PCR. Reads for this sample came from a NextSeq 550. TCRdb reworked the public reads: Q25 trimming with fastp, MiXCR clone assembly, productive beta chains retained. Rows with one shared CDR3 protein collapse into an entry with the most common genes and DNA. For this sample the table gives about 960,000 distinct CDR3 sequences, of which approximately 18% were detected only once. Around 6% of the sample goes to the ten largest clones. In regard to this clonotype: This clone's antigen is unknown. No base quality values were provided; no much bigger clone lies one nucleotide off.

The receptor was isolated from a human donor who was either an allogeneic HSCT recipient or a stem cell or donor lymphocyte infusion donor (not recorded which). It is not recorded whose cells these are; they may come from a transplant donor. The sample comprised blood, either unsorted or a sorted T cell fraction (not recorded which).

The DNA is as follows: TGTGCCACCAACAGGTTACTGAACACTGAAGCTTTCTTT. This yields the protein CATNRLLNTEAFF. The rearranged chain carries TRBV2 and TRBJ1-1; TRBD1 is a possible D gene, resting on 5 matching bases. The CDR3 spans 13 residues, from the cysteine through the phenylalanine. Of the read, only the CDR3 DNA is kept; its 39 bases are in frame from base 1. The junction shows trimming of 10 bases on V and 0 bases on J, plus 12 bases between the germline ends. Taken from the germline V gene, the CDR1 and CDR2 loops are SNHLY and FYNNEI.